These 4 T cell receptor beta chains originate from one sample sequenced in a study of post-analysis software for immune sequencing data. TCR beta cDNA libraries included unique molecular identifiers. TCRdb analysed the PCR reads with MiXCR anew, one entry per CDR3 protein. Of around 710,000 distinct CDR3 sequences listed, about 43% are singletons. These receptors have no known antigen. General study results and limits: Among about 5 TRBV segments more frequent in patients than controls were TRBV5-6, TRBV5-1 and TRBV20-1.

What was sequenced was blood. These receptors originate from a girl between 5 and 17 years old with multiple sclerosis.

The chain is built from TRBV5-1 and TRBJ1-1; TRBD1 might be the D (5 bases). With 4 bases removed from V and 4 bases from J, the gap between germline ends came to 17 bases. The CDR3 sequence is 15 residues long. Germline assignment: CDR1 SGHRS and CDR2 YFSETQ. Here the CDR3 reads CASSNAGAGGTEAFF. CDR3 bases: TGCGCCAGCAGCAACGCCGGGGCGGGAGGCACTGAAGCTTTCTTT.

The genes are TRBV5-8 and TRBJ2-1, with a tentative D call TRBD2 (6 bases). CDR1 and CDR2 from the germline V gene are SGHTS and YDEGEE. The CDR3 loop spans 18 amino acids. The V gene lost 0 bases and the J gene lost 2 bases, with 18 bases spanning the gap. The CDR3 loop is CASSLGEVRTRTYNEQFF. For the CDR3, the DNA is TGTGCCAGCAGCTTGGGGGAGGTCAGGACTCGCACCTACAATGAGCAGTTCTTC.

The chain has TRBV4-2 and TRBJ1-6; D might be TRBD1 (6 bases). V was pared by 1 base and J by 7 bases, with 14 bases between. The CDR3 has 16 residues. Germline CDR1 is LGHNA and CDR2 is YNFKEQ. The CDR3 sequence is CASSQAAGQSNSPLHF. CDR3 nucleotide sequence: TGTGCCAGCAGCCAAGCCGCGGGACAATCCAATTCACCCCTCCACTTT.

V and J are TRBV24-1 and TRBJ2-5, with 7 bases aligning to TRBD1. J gave up 5 bases and V 4 bases, and 6 bases lay outside the gene matches. The CDR3 runs to 14 residues. Per germline, CDR1 KGHDR and CDR2 SFDVKD. The CDR3, as DNA: TGTGCCACCAGTGAAGGGGGCCTCGGGGAGACCCAGTACTTC. This codes for CATSEGGLGETQYF.